These 11 T cell receptor beta chains were all obtained from the same sample, sequenced in a study of shared clonotypes between healthy human individuals. The table came from immunoSEQ multiplex PCR; TCRdb's copy has only in-frame clones and leaves some out. The table includes 80,000 to 100,000 clones, 68% detected once. The sequencing input was memory CD8+ T cells sorted from blood. The subset denotes: CD45RO+ cells pooled with CCR7-negative TemRA cells. Receptors were obtained from a man aged 25 to 40 in good health.

A few counts support this clone. This chain joins TRBV28 and TRBJ1-2, with a weak D call TRBD1 (6 bases). V was pared by 8 bases and J by 8 bases, with 12 bases between. The CDR3 contains 11 residues. Germline V CDR1 and CDR2: MDHEN, SYDVKM. Here the CDR3 reads CASWEGEGYTF. The DNA for the CDR3 is TGTGCCAGCTGGGAGGGGGAGGGCTACACCTTC.

DNA of the CDR3: TGTGCCAGCAGTGATGGGCGGGTTAGCCCTTACAATGAGCAGTTCTTC. Residues: CASSDGRVSPYNEQFF. This rearrangement joins TRBV6-1 to TRBJ2-1, with D perhaps matching TRBD2 (5 bases). The length of the CDR3 is 16 residues. Trimming cost V 3 bases and J 4 bases, with 16 bases left between them. Per the germline V gene, CDR1 is MNHNS and CDR2 is SASEGT.

V gene TRBV19 combines with J gene TRBJ2-5; TRBD2 matches at 9 bases. J lost 3 bases, V lost 8 bases, and 16 bases had no gene match. CDR3 length equals 17 residues. CDR1 and CDR2 from the germline V gene are LNHDA and SQIVND (reference sequence). In DNA form, the CDR3 reads TGTGCCAGTCCCTCGGGGAGGCTAGCGGGGTGGAAAGAGACCCAGTACTTC. This translates into CASPSGRLAGWKETQYF.

The chain uses TRBV5-1 and TRBJ2-2; D may correspond to TRBD1 or TRBD2 (6 bases each). Between the trimmed V and J ends, which lost 0 bases and 3 bases, there was a span of 9 bases. Germline CDR1 SGHRS, CDR2 YFSETQ. The CDR3 sequence is 15 residues long. The CDR3 here is CASSLAGGDTGELFF. The CDR3 DNA reads TGCGCCAGCAGCTTGGCCGGGGGCGACACCGGGGAGCTGTTTTTT.

The rearrangement uses TRBV15 and TRBJ2-3, with D possibly being TRBD2 (5 bases). This CDR3 comprises 15 residues. In germline, CDR1 is LNHNV, CDR2 YYDKDF (reference sequence). V was clipped by 0 bases and J by 0 bases, with 7 bases between them. The CDR3 reads CATSREGRSTDTQYF. The CDR3 DNA sequence: TGTGCCACCAGCAGAGAAGGGAGAAGCACAGATACGCAGTATTTT.

V and J are TRBV12-5 and TRBJ2-5; D is unclear. The CDR3 loop spans 14 amino acids. The germline gives CDR1 LGHNT, CDR2 FRNRAP. Trimming pared 5 bases from V and 1 base from J, leaving 11 bases between. In DNA form, the CDR3 reads TGTGCTAGTGGTAACGGTGGTAGCCAAGAGACCCAGTACTTC. As protein: CASGNGGSQETQYF.

V gene TRBV7-9 combines with J gene TRBJ2-1; D is unresolved. CDR3 length: 13 residues. CDR1 is SEHNR, CDR2 FQNEAQ, per germline (reference sequence). Trimming stripped 2 bases from V and 3 bases from J, with 5 bases between. DNA for the CDR3: TGTGCCAGCAGCTTAATGGTCTACAATGAGCAGTTCTTC. It translates to CASSLMVYNEQFF.

This chain links TRBV25-1 with TRBJ2-7, with TRBD2 matching over 11 bases. The length of the CDR3 is 17 residues. Germline-derived CDR1 and CDR2 are MGHDK and SYGVNS. After removal of 1 base from V and 3 bases from J, the junction contained 8 bases not matched to a gene. The CDR3 nucleotides are TGTGCCAGCAGTGAATTAGAACTAGCGGGAGAGGTCTACGAGCAGTACTTC. Its translation is CASSELELAGEVYEQYF.

This sequence joins TRBV27 and TRBJ2-7, with D unresolved. Germline values: CDR1 MNHEY, CDR2 SMNVEV (reference sequence). The CDR3 spans 13 residues. Deletions cut 6 bases from V and 0 bases from J, with 9 bases between. The CDR3 protein is CASRPFISYEQYF. In nucleotides, the CDR3 is TGTGCCAGCAGACCCTTTATCTCCTACGAGCAGTACTTC.

This clone was found a few times. The J gene is TRBJ2-7, the V gene TRBV7-8; 8 bases align to TRBD2. Germline V gene lookup returns CDR1 SGHVS and CDR2 FQNEAQ. V gave up 5 bases and J gave up 1 base; unmatched junction bases: 7. The CDR3 runs to 15 residues. The CDR3 sequence: CASSPLLAASYEQYF. In DNA form, the CDR3 reads TGTGCCAGCAGCCCGTTACTAGCGGCATCCTACGAGCAGTACTTC.

The chain combines TRBV5-6 with TRBJ2-7; either TRBD1 or TRBD2 may supply D (6 bases each). Germline CDR1 and CDR2: SGHDT and YYEEEE. The germline V and J ends were trimmed by 3 bases and 3 bases, with 16 bases remaining between them. The CDR3 is made up of 15 amino acids. Written as DNA, the CDR3 is TGTGCCAGCAGCTCCCTGTGGGGGGCCCTCTACGAGCAGTACTTC. Its translation: CASSSLWGALYEQYF.